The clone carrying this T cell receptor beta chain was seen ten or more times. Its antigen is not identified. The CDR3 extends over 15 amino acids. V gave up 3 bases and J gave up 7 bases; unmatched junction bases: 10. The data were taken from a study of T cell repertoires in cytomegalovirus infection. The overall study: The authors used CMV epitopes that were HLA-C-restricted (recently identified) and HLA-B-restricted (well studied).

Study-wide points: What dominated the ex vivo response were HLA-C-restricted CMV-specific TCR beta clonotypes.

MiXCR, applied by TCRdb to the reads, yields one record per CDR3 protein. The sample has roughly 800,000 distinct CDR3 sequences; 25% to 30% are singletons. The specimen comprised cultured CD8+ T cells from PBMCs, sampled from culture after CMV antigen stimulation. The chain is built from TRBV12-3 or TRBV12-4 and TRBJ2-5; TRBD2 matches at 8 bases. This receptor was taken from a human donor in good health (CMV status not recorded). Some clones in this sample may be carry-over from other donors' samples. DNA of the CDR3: TGTGCCAGCAGTTTGTGGGTTGAGGGACTAGGGACCCAGTACTTC. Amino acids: CASSLWVEGLGTQYF.